Below, one T cell receptor (beta chain) is given with its context. No antigen is known for it. The germline gives CDR1 SGHRS, CDR2 YFSETQ. Trimming removed 3 bases at V and 3 bases at J, with 12 bases between. The CDR3 contains 14 residues. The record originates from a study of T-cell memory formation after mild COVID-19. Turning to the study itself: The two donors had largely donor-specific TCR clusters.

Study observations and caveats: Largely, contracting CD4+ clones fell within CM and EM, and contracting CD8+ clones within EMRA. Pre-infection memory held some responding clones, suggesting pre-existing cross-reactive T cells responded.

Employing constant-segment primers, 5'RACE generated TCR alpha and TCR beta cDNA libraries bearing sample barcodes and UMIs. Each CDR3 protein gets one entry after TCRdb re-called the 5' RACE reads with MiXCR. In the table there are about 250,000 distinct CDR3 sequences, 15% of which are singletons. This receptor was identified in an adult woman who had mild COVID-19 (a few samples of this study predate the infection). Cell type and time point are not known. Sequenced input: PBMCs or a T cell subset sorted from them (not recorded which). The chain links TRBV5-1 to TRBJ1-2; D call uncertain. CDR3 region: CASSSEARYYGYTF. In DNA form, the CDR3 reads TGCGCCAGCAGCTCCGAGGCAAGGTACTATGGCTACACCTTC.